This T cell receptor (beta chain) emerged from a study of cytomegalovirus exposure and HLA in healthy donors. Findings of the study overall: Despite most TCR sequences being rare, some public TCRs occurred in many donors.

J was trimmed by 7 bases and V by 1 base; bases with no gene match: 3. The CDR3 is 14 residues long. Germline CDR1 is LNHDA and CDR2 is SQIVND (reference sequence). Sequencing was performed with immunoSEQ multiplex PCR; in TCRdb, only in-frame clones are kept and a portion is missing. Altogether over 200,000 clones are present, about 90% being singletons, with the ten largest covering around 3%. As concerns this clone: Its cognate antigen is unknown.

The sample was PBMCs. The chain uses TRBV19 and TRBJ1-5, with TRBD1 matching 8 bases. The clonotype comes from a woman under 30 in good health and CMV-seronegative. In DNA, the CDR3 is TGTGCCAGTAGTATAGCGCAGGGGGCCCAGCCCCAGCATTTT. It translates to CASSIAQGAQPQHF.